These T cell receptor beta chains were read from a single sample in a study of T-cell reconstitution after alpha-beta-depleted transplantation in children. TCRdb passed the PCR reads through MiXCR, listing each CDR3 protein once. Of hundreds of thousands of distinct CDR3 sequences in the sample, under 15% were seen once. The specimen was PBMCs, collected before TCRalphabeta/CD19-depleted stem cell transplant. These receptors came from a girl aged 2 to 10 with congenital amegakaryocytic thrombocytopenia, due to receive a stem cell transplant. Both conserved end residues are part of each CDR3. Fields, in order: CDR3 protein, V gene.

CASSLVGGHGYTF TRBV7-9
CASSDYEQFF TRBV2
CSAQSREAGSPLHF TRBV20-1
CSARGPSLVGPRVADTQYF TRBV20-1
CSAGLGGEGEQFF TRBV20-1
CASSSPPVTYEQYF TRBV12-3/TRBV12-4
CASSEGQANTGELFF TRBV7-7
CAWNVGLVGAFF TRBV30
CASSFRDPTDTQYF TRBV5-1
CSASAPGLDIQYF TRBV20-1
CASTAQGAGNTIYF TRBV7-6
CASSLKQGGQETQYF TRBV28
CASSVRTSSDEQYF TRBV5-1
CSARDRHPGRAFF TRBV20-1
CASSFAGGYTF TRBV12-3/TRBV12-4
CASSQDGTGIGTQYF TRBV4-1
CASAVNYGYTF TRBV6-6
CASSLGVGGRYNQPQHF TRBV7-6
CASRRSDSNTGELFF TRBV5-1
CSVMRTEAFF TRBV20-1
CASSFLSGGSTETQYF TRBV12-3/TRBV12-4
CSARDLAGDNEQFF TRBV20-1
CATSRDPYIGNTGELFF TRBV15
CASTPGSWEGQNEQFF TRBV28
CATSRGAQETQYF TRBV28
CASGQWGAPNEQFF TRBV7-2
CASMGSGEREQFF TRBV2
CSGVYSGRTNEQFF TRBV20-1
CASSLATQGSNSPLHF TRBV5-1